A single sample is the source of the 15 T cell receptor beta chains below, sequenced in a study of T cell repertoires in cytomegalovirus infection. Using its own MiXCR run on the reads, TCRdb lists one record per CDR3 protein. In the table there are a few hundred thousand distinct CDR3 sequences, roughly 13% of which are singletons. Sequencing used PBMCs. These receptors came from a human donor in good health (CMV status not recorded). Some clones in this sample may be carry-over from other donors' samples.

This clonotype was counted many times. This chain joins TRBV7-9 and TRBJ2-1; possibly TRBD2 for D (6 bases). Germline CDR1 and CDR2: SEHNR and FQNEAQ (reference sequence). V was cut by 8 bases and J by 7 bases, with 21 bases left in between. The CDR3 runs 15 residues. CDR3 protein: CASLGNWRGRNEQFF. The CDR3 nucleotides read TGTGCCAGCCTGGGGAATTGGCGGGGAAGGAATGAGCAGTTCTTC.

This clonotype was counted ten times or more. The chain couples TRBV5-4 to TRBJ2-3; 7 nucleotides line up with TRBD1. The CDR3 is 15 residues long. J lost 7 bases, V lost 0 bases, and 8 bases had no gene match. The germline CDR1 and CDR2 sequences are SGHNT and YYREEE (reference sequence). In nucleotides, the CDR3 is TGTGCCAGCAGCTTGGGGGACAGCCACGGGTATACGCAGTATTTT. Its protein is CASSLGDSHGYTQYF.

Concerning this clonotype: A single base separates this from a much larger clone, so it may be a read error. This sequence joins TRBV7-9 and TRBJ2-5, with D hard to call. CDR3 length: 15 residues. The germline CDR1 and CDR2 sequences are SEHNR and FQNEAQ (reference sequence). The CDR3, as DNA: TGTGCCAGCAACTTAGACCCACATCCCAAAGAGACCCAGTACTTC. Encoded protein: CASNLDPHPKETQYF.

At least ten counts were recorded for this clonotype. V is TRBV5-5 and J is TRBJ2-3; 11 nucleotides align to TRBD2. CDR1 is SGHKS and CDR2 is YYEKEE in the germline V gene (reference sequence). This CDR3 is 16 amino acids long. After removal of 0 bases from V and 2 bases from J, the junction contained 2 bases not matched to a gene. The CDR3 here is CASSLASGRITDTQYF. The CDR3 DNA sequence: TGTGCCAGCAGCTTGGCTAGCGGGAGGATCACAGATACGCAGTATTTT.

In this sample, this clonotype turned up many times. The V gene is TRBV7-2, the J gene TRBJ2-7; TRBD1 might be the D (6 bases). With 6 bases removed from V and 5 bases from J, the gap between germline ends came to 11 bases. This CDR3 spans 12 amino acids. From germline, CDR1 is SGHTA and CDR2 FQGNSA. Here the CDR3 DNA reads TGTGCCAGCAGTACAGGGTTCAACGAGCAGTACTTC. Its protein product is CASSTGFNEQYF.

In its sample, this clonotype was seen many times. The chain links TRBV7-9 to TRBJ1-2, with D maybe TRBD1 (5 bases). Germline V gene data show CDR1 as SEHNR and CDR2 as FQNEAQ (reference sequence). This CDR3 contains 14 residues. V gave up 5 bases and J gave up 3 bases, with 13 bases separating them. Written as DNA, the CDR3 is TGTGCCAGCAGCCCAGACGGGGCTTACTATGGCTACACCTTC. Translating it yields CASSPDGAYYGYTF.

This clonotype has a count of ten or more. The chain has TRBV7-2 and TRBJ2-5; D remains unclear. The germline V gene encodes CDR1 SGHTA and CDR2 FQGNSA. CDR3 length: 15 amino acids. Trimming shortened V by 1 base and J by 3 bases, and 12 bases separated the two germline ends. The DNA for the CDR3 is TGTGCCAGCAGCTTAGGGGGAAACCCAAAAGAGACCCAGTACTTC. Translating it yields CASSLGGNPKETQYF.

This clonotype was observed many times. The rearrangement links TRBV7-3 to TRBJ2-1; 7 bases fit TRBD1. CDR3 length: 13 residues. Trimming at V came to 3 bases and at J to 7 bases, leaving 3 bases not matched to a gene. Per the germline V gene, CDR1 is SGHTA and CDR2 is FQGTGA. The chain's CDR3 is CASSLGQRNEQFF. In DNA, the CDR3 is TGTGCCAGCAGCTTGGGACAGCGGAATGAGCAGTTCTTC.

This clonotype was observed at least ten times. The rearrangement joins TRBV7-9 to TRBJ1-2; D possibly corresponds to TRBD1 (5 bases). V lost 3 bases and J lost 7, with 9 bases in between. The CDR3 is 12 residues long. Germline V CDR1 and CDR2: SEHNR, FQNEAQ (reference sequence). CDR3 nucleotides: TGTGCCAGCAGCTTCGGGGCAGGTGGCTACACCTTC. Translating gives CASSFGAGGYTF.

In its sample, this clonotype was seen many times. The chain recombines TRBV12-3 or TRBV12-4 with TRBJ2-1; 9 bases align to TRBD2. With V trimmed by 9 bases and J by 9 bases, 6 bases remained unmatched. The CDR3 is 12 residues long. CDR3 sequence (DNA): TGTGCCAGTGGGACTAGCATTACTGAGCAGTTCTTC. As protein: CASGTSITEQFF.

The table lists this clonotype with many counts. V and J are TRBV7-8 and TRBJ2-7; D might be TRBD1 (6 bases). This CDR3 is built from 12 residues. The ends were cut back, 6 bases at V and 5 bases at J, with 11 bases in the middle. Germline assignment: CDR1 SGHVS and CDR2 FQNEAQ. The CDR3 DNA reads as TGTGCCAGCAGTACAGGGTCCCACGAGCAGTACTTC. This encodes CASSTGSHEQYF. Looking up the rest from reference TRBV7-8 and TRBJ2-7 gives the full variable domain: GAGVSQSPRYKVAKRGQDVALRCDPISGHVSLFWYQQALGQGPEFLTYFQNEAQLDKSGLPSDRFFAERPEGSVSTLKIQRTQQEDSAVYLCASSTGSHEQYFGPGTRLTVT.

This clonotype was counted only a few times. This sequence joins TRBV20-1 and TRBJ2-1; D is undetermined. Germline values: CDR1 DFQATT, CDR2 SNEGSKA (reference sequence). This CDR3 is 10 amino acids long. The V end was cut by 4 bases, the J end by 8 bases, with 6 bases between. This CDR3 reads CSAMGHEQFF. The CDR3 DNA reads as TGCAGTGCTATGGGCCATGAGCAGTTCTTC.

This clonotype was detected many times. J is TRBJ1-1 and V is TRBV10-3; D is perhaps TRBD1 (5 bases). The germline V gene encodes CDR1 ENHRY and CDR2 SYGVKD. This CDR3 region has 13 residues. Trimming left V 0 bases short and J 4 bases short, with 6 bases between. The CDR3 loop is CAISESGGTEAFF. The CDR3, as DNA: TGTGCCATCAGTGAGTCCGGGGGCACTGAAGCTTTCTTT.

The V call is TRBV28, the J call TRBJ2-7; D not resolved. The CDR3 extends over 15 amino acids. CDR1 and CDR2 (germline): MDHEN, SYDVKM. V lost 3 bases and J 3 bases, leaving 15 bases between the germline ends. The DNA for the CDR3 is TGTGCCAGCAGTTTGCCCCCTCCGGGTAACTACGAGCAGTACTTC. This encodes CASSLPPPGNYEQYF.

In this sample, this clonotype turned up many times. This chain uses TRBV6-1 with TRBJ1-2; no definite D call. The CDR3 is 14 amino acids. Germline V gives CDR1 MNHNS, CDR2 SASEGT. V was cut by 5 bases and J by 4 bases, with 14 bases left in between. The CDR3 is CASSSSREAYGYTF. CDR3 in DNA: TGTGCCAGCAGTTCTTCCCGGGAAGCCTATGGCTACACCTTC.